This is a list of T cell receptor beta chains from one sample in a study of T cell changes during pregnancy in multiple sclerosis. The protocol was immunoSEQ multiplex PCR, while the TCRdb copy is restricted to in-frame clones and leaves out a portion. The data contain 15,000 to 20,000 clones, roughly 91% of them seen just once; the ten biggest clones take up roughly 1.3%. Sequenced here: CD4+ T cells from peripheral blood mononuclear cells, sampled in the first trimester of pregnancy. The origin of the receptors is a female donor in good health, enrolled as a control in a pregnancy study. Each CDR3 is given with its conserved first and last residue. A D gene is named only where the DNA matches it firmly. The size of a clone is reported for some rows only, either as once, few or many, or as a class for expanded clones.

clone_size	v_call	d_call	j_call	cdr3_aa	cdr3_nt
NA	TRBV7-8	TRBD2	TRBJ2-2	CASSSSGGAGTGELFF	TGTGCCAGCAGCTCTAGCGGGGGGGCGGGCACCGGGGAGCTGTTTTTT
NA	TRBV11-3	NA	TRBJ2-3	CASSSGGGGATDTQYF	TGTGCCAGCAGCTCAGGGGGCGGGGGGGCCACAGATACGCAGTATTTT
NA	TRBV19	TRBD1	TRBJ1-2	CASSIRTGGSYGYTF	TGTGCCAGTAGTATTAGGACAGGGGGGAGCTATGGCTACACCTTC
NA	TRBV5-1	TRBD2	TRBJ2-2	CASSPGGLAGSGELFF	TGCGCCAGCAGCCCGGGGGGACTAGCGGGGTCCGGGGAGCTGTTTTTT
few	TRBV5-1	NA	TRBJ2-2	CASSYRENTGELFF	TGCGCCAGCAGCTACCGGGAGAACACCGGGGAGCTGTTTTTT
NA	TRBV6-5	TRBD1	TRBJ1-1	CASSRGTGLPEAFF	TGTGCCAGCAGCCGCGGGACAGGGCTACCTGAAGCTTTCTTT
NA	TRBV7-2	TRBD1	TRBJ2-1	CASSITGTGAPHEQFF	TGTGCCAGCAGCATCACCGGGACAGGGGCCCCTCATGAGCAGTTCTTC
NA	TRBV29-1	NA	TRBJ1-1	CSVEVGAQGTEAFF	TGCAGCGTTGAAGTAGGGGCGCAGGGCACTGAAGCTTTCTTT
NA	TRBV29-1	NA	TRBJ2-2	CSVSLTRTGELFF	TGCAGCGTTTCCCTTACGCGCACCGGGGAGCTGTTTTTT
NA	TRBV6-1	NA	TRBJ1-1	CASSEGGHTEAFF	TGTGCCAGCAGTGAAGGGGGGCACACTGAAGCTTTCTTT
NA	TRBV27	NA	TRBJ2-4	CASRLIAKNIQYF	TGTGCCAGCAGACTTATAGCCAAAAACATTCAGTACTTC
NA	TRBV5-4	TRBD1	TRBJ2-7	CASSFGTGGVQYF	TGTGCCAGCAGCTTCGGGACAGGGGGCGTGCAGTACTTC
NA	TRBV19	NA	TRBJ2-2	CASSIGAPTGELFF	TGTGCCAGTAGTATAGGGGCGCCCACCGGGGAGCTGTTTTTT
once	TRBV5-8	NA	TRBJ1-2	CASSLSSSLYGYTF	TGTGCCAGCAGCTTGTCCAGTAGCCTCTATGGCTACACCTTC
NA	TRBV2	NA	TRBJ2-2	CASSPTTGVNTGELFF	TGTGCCAGCAGTCCAACGACAGGAGTGAACACCGGGGAGCTGTTTTTT
NA	TRBV7-9	TRBD2	TRBJ2-3	CASSPRVGRAQYF	TGTGCCAGCAGCCCGCGCGTAGGGAGGGCGCAGTATTTT